This entry concerns a single T cell receptor beta chain. Autoimmune disease history or systemic immunosuppression led to patient exclusion. Data came from immunoSEQ multiplex PCR; TCRdb stores just in-frame clones and leaves some out. The sample consists of 69,000 or so clones, roughly 82% of them appearing once. This CDR3 region has 18 residues. Germline V gene data show CDR1 as LGHNA and CDR2 as YSLEER. V was pared by 4 bases and J by 1 base, with 21 bases between. The entry originates in a study of OX40 agonist ivuxolimab in advanced cancers. In the study overall: The study enrolled dose-escalation patients with hepatocellular carcinoma, melanoma, renal cell or head and neck cancer. Checkpoint inhibitors had been given previously to about 40% of patients.

The sample consisted of CD4+ or CD8+ T cells sorted from blood, taken in a trial of the OX40 agonist ivuxolimab. The sequence came from an adult with an advanced solid tumor such as melanoma, head and neck, liver or kidney cancer. This chain links TRBV4-3 with TRBJ2-3; maybe TRBD2 (7 bases). Written as DNA, the CDR3 is TGCGCCAGCAGCCTCGAGAGAATTGGCGGGGGCCGCACAGATACGCAGTATTTT. It translates to CASSLERIGGGRTDTQYF.